These 32 T cell receptor beta chains originate from one sample sequenced in a study of T cell changes during pregnancy in multiple sclerosis. Repertoires were generated with immunoSEQ multiplex PCR, while TCRdb's copy carries only in-frame clones and drops some. Here the sample spans around 70,000 clones, roughly 92% being singletons. Sequenced material: peripheral blood, taken after pregnancy. Receptor source: a female donor in good health, enrolled as a control in a pregnancy study.

This clone was detected ten times or more. V is TRBV6-4 and J is TRBJ2-1; D possibly corresponds to TRBD2 (7 bases). The CDR3 is made up of 15 amino acids. CDR1 is MRHNA and CDR2 is SNTAGT in the germline V gene. The V end was cut by 2 bases, the J end by 7 bases, with 15 bases between. CDR3 protein: CASSDEGGGRNEQFF. In DNA form, the CDR3 reads TGTGCCAGCAGTGACGAGGGGGGGGGCCGGAATGAGCAGTTCTTC.

The V and J genes are TRBV5-6 and TRBJ2-1; D is ambiguous. V was clipped by 1 base and J by 8 bases, with 4 bases between them. This CDR3 is 11 amino acids long. Germline-derived CDR1 and CDR2 are SGHDT and YYEEEE. The CDR3 is CASSLFDEQFF. Written as DNA, the CDR3 is TGTGCCAGCAGCTTGTTCGATGAGCAGTTCTTC.

The chain links TRBV5-8 to TRBJ2-7; weak D call: TRBD2 (5 bases). Germline V lookup: CDR1 SGHTS, CDR2 YDEGEE. Between the trimmed V and J ends, which lost 6 bases and 5 bases, there was a span of 27 bases. This CDR3 comprises 17 residues. The CDR3 loop reads CASTKTPRSDSPHEQYF. DNA for the CDR3: TGTGCCAGCACCAAAACCCCCCGGTCGGACTCCCCCCACGAGCAGTACTTC.

The V gene is TRBV5-6, the J gene TRBJ2-5; D unclear. Germline values: CDR1 SGHDT, CDR2 YYEEEE. V was trimmed by 2 bases and J by 0 bases, leaving 8 bases between them. The CDR3 consists of 14 residues. The CDR3 loop reads CASSFRRYQETQYF. CDR3 sequence (DNA): TGTGCCAGCAGCTTTCGGCGGTACCAAGAGACCCAGTACTTC. The full variable domain, its missing parts supplied by reference TRBV5-6 and TRBJ2-5, is DAGVTQSPTHLIKTRGQQVTLRCSPKSGHDTVSWYQQALGQGPQFIFQYYEEEERQRGNFPDRFSGHQFPNYSSELNVNALLLGDSALYLCASSFRRYQETQYFGPGTRLLVL.

This rearrangement joins TRBV4-1 to TRBJ2-1, with a tentative D call TRBD2 (5 bases). The V and J ends lost 1 base and 5 bases respectively, with 12 bases between them. Germline V gives CDR1 MGHRA, CDR2 YSYEKL. This CDR3 is built from 15 residues. CDR3 sequence reads: CASSQGPGKNNEQFF. As DNA, the CDR3 is TGCGCCAGCAGCCAAGGTCCCGGGAAGAACAATGAGCAGTTCTTC.

This clone appeared a single time. The chain employs TRBV2 and TRBJ2-7; TRBD1 is a possible D gene (5 bases). V shed 5 bases and J shed 0 bases, with 11 bases lying between them. Per the germline V gene, CDR1 is SNHLY and CDR2 is FYNNEI. CDR3 size: 14 residues. DNA for the CDR3: TGTGCCAGCAGTCGGACACACGTCTCCTACGAGCAGTACTTC. This sequence encodes CASSRTHVSYEQYF.

The chain carries TRBV10-2 and TRBJ2-2, with 8 bases fitting TRBD2. CDR3 length: 16 amino acids. J was trimmed by 2 bases and V by 3 bases; bases with no gene match: 5. Germline V lookup: CDR1 WSHSY, CDR2 SAAADI. CDR3 sequence: CASSELAGLNTGELFF. DNA of the CDR3: TGCGCCAGCAGTGAATTAGCGGGGCTCAACACCGGGGAGCTGTTTTTT.

V usage is TRBV7-9 and J usage is TRBJ2-2, with D maybe TRBD2 (7 bases). Germline V gene data show CDR1 as SEHNR and CDR2 as FQNEAQ (reference sequence). The V end was cut by 5 bases, the J end by 7 bases, with 20 bases between. The CDR3 runs to 16 residues. For the CDR3, the DNA is TGTGCCAGCAGCCAAGTCGGGGGGCTCCCAGGCGGGGAGCTGTTTTTT. Translating gives CASSQVGGLPGGELFF.

The chain employs TRBV7-3 and TRBJ2-3; 10 bases are shared with TRBD2. Per germline, CDR1 SGHTA and CDR2 FQGTGA. The CDR3 has 17 residues. V lost 2 bases and J lost 4; bases outside the gene matches: 9. The CDR3 reads CASSLAASGSYADTQYF. The CDR3 nucleotides are TGTGCCAGCAGCTTAGCCGCTAGCGGGAGTTATGCAGATACGCAGTATTTT.

This clone was picked up a small number of times. The V and J genes are TRBV29-1 and TRBJ1-4, with TRBD1 matching over 10 bases. The V segment lost 0 bases and the J segment 6 bases; nucleotides outside the gene matches: 7. The CDR3 sequence is 16 residues long. The germline gives CDR1 SQVTM, CDR2 ANQGSEA. The CDR3 DNA sequence: TGCAGCGTTGAAGACCCTTGGACAGGGGGTGATGAAAAACTGTTTTTT. It codes for CSVEDPWTGGDEKLFF.

The rearrangement links TRBV28 to TRBJ2-7, with 9 bases matching TRBD2. The germline gives CDR1 MDHEN, CDR2 SYDVKM. The CDR3 totals 12 residues. The V and J ends lost 8 bases and 4 bases, in that order; junction bases with no gene match: 3. As DNA, the CDR3 is TGTGCCAGCGAGGGACTAGCTTACGAGCAGTACTTC. As protein: CASEGLAYEQYF.

This clone has a handful of counts. The J gene is TRBJ2-5, the V gene TRBV7-8; the D is unclear. V lost 5 bases and J lost 1, with 8 bases in between. Per the germline V gene, CDR1 is SGHVS and CDR2 is FQNEAQ. The CDR3 consists of 13 residues. CDR3 region: CASSRSLQETQYF. The CDR3 DNA reads as TGTGCCAGCAGCCGGAGCCTCCAAGAGACCCAGTACTTC.

V gene TRBV6-6 combines with J gene TRBJ2-3; 8 bases agree with TRBD2. V lost 7 bases to trimming and J lost 4 bases; unmatched junction nucleotides: 7. Germline assignment: CDR1 MNHNY and CDR2 SVGAGI (reference sequence). CDR3 length equals 14 residues. The CDR3: CASTLGRGADTQYF. CDR3 in DNA: TGTGCCAGCACGCTGGGGCGGGGGGCAGATACGCAGTATTTT.

The table lists this clone with a count of one. The genes are TRBV4-3 and TRBJ1-2; no clear D. Germline values: CDR1 LGHNA, CDR2 YSLEER. This CDR3 is built from 15 residues. Trimming pared 0 bases from V and 2 bases from J, leaving 10 bases between. CDR3 in amino acids: CASSQDLAANYGYTF. CDR3 coding DNA: TGCGCCAGCAGCCAAGATCTAGCGGCCAACTATGGCTACACCTTC.

The rearrangement joins TRBV27 to TRBJ2-7; TRBD1 is a possible D gene (6 bases). V was clipped by 5 bases and J by 4 bases, with 12 bases between them. CDR1 is MNHEY, CDR2 SMNVEV, per germline (reference sequence). The CDR3 totals 13 residues. The CDR3 reads CASSLDSSYEQYF. The CDR3 region has the DNA TGTGCCAGCAGTCTGGACAGTTCGTACGAGCAGTACTTC.

The chain combines TRBV9 with TRBJ2-5; weak D call: TRBD1 (5 bases). V lost 1 base to trimming and J lost 0 bases, with 7 bases between them. The CDR3 consists of 14 residues. Germline-derived CDR1 and CDR2 are SGDLS and YYNGEE. The CDR3 here is CASSVSRDQETQYF. The CDR3 DNA sequence: TGTGCCAGCAGCGTATCCAGGGACCAAGAGACCCAGTACTTC.

This chain connects TRBV29-1 to TRBJ2-2; D not certain. CDR3 length: 13 residues. Trimming removed 6 bases at V and 2 bases at J, with 10 bases between. Germline V gene sequence: CDR1 SQVTM, CDR2 ANQGSEA. The CDR3 sequence is CSVRRSNTGELFF. The CDR3 bases are TGCAGCGTCCGAAGGAGTAACACCGGGGAGCTGTTTTTT.

The genes are TRBV11-3 and TRBJ2-1; TRBD2 agrees at 9 bases. V was pared by 5 bases and J by 9 bases, with 5 bases of the junction left unmatched. The germline gives CDR1 SGHNT, CDR2 YENEEA. The CDR3 contains 13 residues. The CDR3 reads CASSVSGSIEQFF. CDR3 nucleotide sequence: TGTGCCAGCAGCGTTAGCGGGAGTATTGAGCAGTTCTTC.

The genes are TRBV7-9 and TRBJ2-7; tentative D call: TRBD1 (6 bases). Germline V CDR1 and CDR2: SEHNR, FQNEAQ (reference sequence). This CDR3 region has 14 residues. Trimming removed 3 bases from V and 2 bases from J, with 11 bases in between. The CDR3 sequence: CASSFIDRPYEQYF. The CDR3, as DNA: TGTGCCAGCAGCTTCATCGACAGGCCCTACGAGCAGTACTTC.

V usage is TRBV19 and J usage is TRBJ2-7; a possible D gene is TRBD1 (6 bases). Germline V gives CDR1 LNHDA, CDR2 SQIVND (reference sequence). V lost 2 bases to trimming and J lost 3 bases, with 8 bases between them. This CDR3 spans 13 amino acids. The CDR3 nucleotides are TGTGCCAGTAGTATACACAGGGACTACGAGCAGTACTTC. Residues: CASSIHRDYEQYF.

V gene TRBV28 combines with J gene TRBJ2-2, with a possible D match to TRBD2 (6 bases). Germline-derived CDR1 and CDR2 are MDHEN and SYDVKM. V lost 6 bases and J lost 5, with 16 bases in between. The CDR3 extends over 15 amino acids. The CDR3 region has the DNA TGTGCCAGCAGGACCGGGACTGGCGGTACCGGGGAGCTGTTTTTT. Translated, it gives CASRTGTGGTGELFF.

This sequence joins TRBV25-1 and TRBJ1-4, with D maybe TRBD1 (5 bases). The V gene's germline CDR1 is MGHDK and CDR2 SYGVNS. V was pared by 8 bases and J by 8 bases, with 21 bases between. The CDR3 consists of 15 residues. The CDR3 region is CASQRPGPSGEKLFF. In DNA, the CDR3 is TGTGCCAGCCAGAGACCAGGGCCATCCGGGGAAAAACTGTTTTTT.

The rearrangement links TRBV7-2 to TRBJ2-7, with a tentative D call TRBD2 (7 bases). Germline V gene lookup returns CDR1 SGHTA and CDR2 FQGNSA. The CDR3 runs to 14 residues. V was trimmed by 7 bases and J by 2 bases, leaving 15 bases between them. In DNA, the CDR3 is TGTGCCAGCACCGAAGGGGGAGGGCCCTACGAGCAGTACTTC. The encoded protein is CASTEGGGPYEQYF.

On this clone: A read error may produce the germline difference seen at one junction end. V usage is TRBV20-1 and J usage is TRBJ1-4, with a weak D call TRBD1 (5 bases). The CDR3 runs 11 residues. From germline, CDR1 is DFQATT and CDR2 SNEGSKA (reference sequence). CDR3 nucleotides: TGCAGTGCTGGAGATAGGGGCGAATGGTTTTTT. It is translated as CSAGDRGEWFF.

The chain combines TRBV5-3 with TRBJ2-7; a possible D gene is TRBD1 (6 bases). TRBV5-3 is treated as an ORF (open reading frame) with a function not yet certain. The ends were cut back, 2 bases at V and 6 bases at J, with 12 bases in the middle. This CDR3 has 13 amino acids. Here the CDR3 reads CARSLQGRCEQYF. In DNA, the CDR3 is TGTGCCAGAAGCTTACAGGGAAGGTGCGAGCAGTACTTC.

V usage is TRBV7-8 and J usage is TRBJ2-7; D is possibly TRBD2 (7 bases). The ends were cut back, 1 base at V and 1 base at J, with 8 bases in the middle. Germline CDR1 reads SGHVS; CDR2 reads FQNEAQ. The CDR3 covers 14 residues. CDR3 sequence reads: CASSLEGGSYEQYF. In DNA, the CDR3 is TGTGCCAGCAGCTTAGAGGGGGGGTCCTACGAGCAGTACTTC.

This clone was detected only once. V usage is TRBV28 and J usage is TRBJ1-4, with D possibly being TRBD1 (5 bases). The germline CDR1 and CDR2 sequences are MDHEN and SYDVKM. This CDR3 has 14 amino acids. Trimming stripped 9 bases from V and 8 bases from J, with 19 bases between. CDR3 protein: CASHPGGRAEKLFF. The CDR3 DNA reads as TGTGCCAGTCACCCCGGGGGAAGAGCAGAAAAACTGTTTTTT.

The CDR3 region has the DNA TGTGCCAGCACCGCGGGGTTCAATAACTATGGCTACACCTTC. Amino acids: CASTAGFNNYGYTF. The chain carries TRBV28 and TRBJ1-2; unclear D gene. This CDR3 has 14 amino acids. V shed 7 bases and J shed 1 base, with 13 bases lying between them. Looked up from germline, CDR1 is MDHEN and CDR2 is SYDVKM.

In its sample, this clone was seen once. The chain uses TRBV7-9 and TRBJ2-5, with TRBD2 matching 9 bases. CDR1 is SEHNR, CDR2 FQNEAQ, per germline (reference sequence). The CDR3 extends over 16 amino acids. The V gene end was trimmed by 5 bases and the J gene end by 6 bases; junction bases not matched to a gene: 13. The CDR3 coding sequence is TGTGCCAGCAGCGCGGCGGGAGCGGGGGGCGGAAAGACCCAGTACTTC. It encodes CASSAAGAGGGKTQYF.

This rearrangement joins TRBV19 to TRBJ2-2; D might be TRBD2 (6 bases). The CDR3 is made up of 15 amino acids. The germline V and J ends were trimmed by 5 bases and 5 bases, with 15 bases remaining between them. The germline V gene encodes CDR1 LNHDA and CDR2 SQIVND (reference sequence). CDR3 bases: TGTGCCAGTAGTCTGACTAGACCCCAGACCGGGGAGCTGTTTTTT. This encodes CASSLTRPQTGELFF.

This chain connects TRBV7-2 to TRBJ2-3, with a possible D match to TRBD1 (6 bases). Germline V gene lookup returns CDR1 SGHTA and CDR2 FQGNSA. The V and J ends lost 1 base and 7 bases respectively, with 15 bases between them. The CDR3 covers 15 residues. In DNA, the CDR3 is TGTGCCAGCAGCTTAGATGTTTGGGACAAGAATACGCAGTATTTT. Its translation is CASSLDVWDKNTQYF.

The rearrangement links TRBV27 to TRBJ2-3, with TRBD1 identical over 7 bases. The CDR3 runs 14 residues. J was trimmed by 2 bases and V by 5 bases; bases with no gene match: 4. Germline V gene sequence: CDR1 MNHEY, CDR2 SMNVEV (reference sequence). The CDR3: CASSIDRVTDTQYF. CDR3 DNA: TGTGCCAGCAGTATCGACAGGGTCACAGATACGCAGTATTTT.